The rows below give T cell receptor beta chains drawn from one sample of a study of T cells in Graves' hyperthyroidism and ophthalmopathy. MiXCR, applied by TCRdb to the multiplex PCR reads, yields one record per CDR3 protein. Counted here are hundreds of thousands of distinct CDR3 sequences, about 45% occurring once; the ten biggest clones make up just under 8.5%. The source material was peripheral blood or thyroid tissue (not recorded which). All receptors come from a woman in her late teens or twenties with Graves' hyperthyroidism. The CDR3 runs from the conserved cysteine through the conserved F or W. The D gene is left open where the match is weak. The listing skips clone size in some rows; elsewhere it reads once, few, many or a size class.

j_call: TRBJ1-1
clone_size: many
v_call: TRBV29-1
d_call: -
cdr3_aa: CSAGWRTSNTEAFF
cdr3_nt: TGCAGCGCAGGCTGGAGGACCTCGAACACTGAAGCTTTCTTT

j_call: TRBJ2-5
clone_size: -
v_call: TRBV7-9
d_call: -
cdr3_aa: CASSPAIGGRQETQYF
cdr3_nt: TGTGCCAGCAGTCCGGCCATCGGGGGCAGACAAGAGACCCAGTACTTC

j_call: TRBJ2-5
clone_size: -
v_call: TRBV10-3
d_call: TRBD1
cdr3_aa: CAISAGQTQETQYF
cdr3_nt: TGTGCCATCAGTGCGGGACAGACTCAAGAGACCCAGTACTTC

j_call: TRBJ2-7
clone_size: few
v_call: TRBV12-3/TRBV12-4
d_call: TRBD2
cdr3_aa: CASGLAGGKPYEQYF
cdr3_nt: TGTGCCAGCGGACTAGCGGGAGGAAAGCCTTACGAGCAGTACTTC

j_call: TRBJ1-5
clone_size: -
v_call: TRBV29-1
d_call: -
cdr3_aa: CNARQVPQPQHF
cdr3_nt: TGCAACGCTAGACAGGTACCTCAGCCCCAGCATTTT

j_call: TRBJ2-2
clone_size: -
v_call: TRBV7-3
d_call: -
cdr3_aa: CASSLDVGRRNTGELFF
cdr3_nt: TGTGCCAGCAGCTTAGATGTAGGGAGGCGGAACACCGGGGAGCTGTTTTTT

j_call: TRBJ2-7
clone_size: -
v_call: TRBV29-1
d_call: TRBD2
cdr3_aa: CSVLTSVYEQYF
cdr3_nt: TGCAGCGTTCTCACTAGCGTCTACGAGCAGTACTTC

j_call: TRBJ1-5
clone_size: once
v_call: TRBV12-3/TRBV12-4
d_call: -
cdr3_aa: CASCPQGTGRNQPQHF
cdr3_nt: TGTGCCAGCTGTCCACAGGGAACGGGGCGCAATCAGCCCCAGCATTTT

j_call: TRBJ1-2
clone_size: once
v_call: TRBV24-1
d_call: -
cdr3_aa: CATSALGYNYGYTF
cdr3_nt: TGTGCCACCAGTGCCCTGGGGTACAACTATGGCTACACCTTC

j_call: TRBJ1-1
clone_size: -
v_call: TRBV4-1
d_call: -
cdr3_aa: CASSQPAMNTEAFF
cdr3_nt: TGCGCCAGCAGCCAACCTGCTATGAACACTGAAGCTTTCTTT

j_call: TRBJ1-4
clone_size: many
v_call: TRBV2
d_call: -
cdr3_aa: CASSELATNEKLFF
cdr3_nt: TGTGCCAGCAGCGAACTTGCAACTAATGAAAAACTGTTTTTT

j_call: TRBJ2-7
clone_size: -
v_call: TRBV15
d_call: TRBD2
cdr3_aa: CATSRLGLAGEQYF
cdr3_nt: TGTGCCACCAGCAGGTTGGGACTAGCGGGCGAGCAGTACTTC

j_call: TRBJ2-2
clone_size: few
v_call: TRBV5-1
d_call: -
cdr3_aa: CASSPSSGADTGELFF
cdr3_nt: TGCGCCAGCAGCCCATCGTCAGGGGCGGACACCGGGGAGCTGTTTTTT

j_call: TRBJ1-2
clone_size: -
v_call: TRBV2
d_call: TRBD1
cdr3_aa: CASSETGSYGTDGYTF
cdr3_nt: TGTGCCAGCAGTGAAACTGGCAGCTACGGGACAGATGGCTACACCTTC

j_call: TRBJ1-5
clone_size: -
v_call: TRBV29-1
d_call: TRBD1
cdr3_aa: CSAEDGDRDPNQPQHF
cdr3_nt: TGCAGCGCTGAAGATGGGGACAGGGATCCTAATCAGCCCCAGCATTTT

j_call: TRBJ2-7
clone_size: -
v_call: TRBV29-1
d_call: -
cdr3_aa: CSVDPGPSVHEQYF
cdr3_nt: TGCAGCGTTGATCCAGGGCCAAGCGTACACGAGCAGTACTTC

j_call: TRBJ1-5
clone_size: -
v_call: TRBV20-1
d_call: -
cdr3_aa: CSARGRHF
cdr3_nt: TGCAGTGCTAGGGGCCGGCATTTT

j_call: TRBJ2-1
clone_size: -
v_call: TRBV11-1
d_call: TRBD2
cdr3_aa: CASSWSSGTYNEQFF
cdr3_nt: TGTGCCAGCAGTTGGTCGAGCGGGACCTACAATGAGCAGTTCTTC

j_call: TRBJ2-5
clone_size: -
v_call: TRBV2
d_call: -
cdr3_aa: CASWNQETQYF
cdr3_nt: TGTGCCAGCTGGAATCAGGAGACCCAGTACTTC

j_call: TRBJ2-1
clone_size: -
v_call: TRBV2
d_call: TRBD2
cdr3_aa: CASSGGLAGGEQFF
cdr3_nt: TGTGCCAGCAGTGGGGGACTAGCGGGAGGTGAGCAGTTCTTC

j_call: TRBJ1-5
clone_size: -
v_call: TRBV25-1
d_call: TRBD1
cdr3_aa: CASYRQGGYNQPQHF
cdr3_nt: TGTGCCAGCTATAGACAGGGAGGTTACAATCAGCCCCAGCATTTT

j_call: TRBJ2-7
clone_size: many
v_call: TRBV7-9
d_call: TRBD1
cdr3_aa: CASSAGDRVREQYF
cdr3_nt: TGTGCCAGCAGCGCCGGGGACAGGGTTCGCGAGCAGTACTTC

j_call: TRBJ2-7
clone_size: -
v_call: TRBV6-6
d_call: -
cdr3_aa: CASKGQGSHEQYF
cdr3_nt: TGTGCCAGCAAAGGGCAGGGCTCCCACGAGCAGTACTTC